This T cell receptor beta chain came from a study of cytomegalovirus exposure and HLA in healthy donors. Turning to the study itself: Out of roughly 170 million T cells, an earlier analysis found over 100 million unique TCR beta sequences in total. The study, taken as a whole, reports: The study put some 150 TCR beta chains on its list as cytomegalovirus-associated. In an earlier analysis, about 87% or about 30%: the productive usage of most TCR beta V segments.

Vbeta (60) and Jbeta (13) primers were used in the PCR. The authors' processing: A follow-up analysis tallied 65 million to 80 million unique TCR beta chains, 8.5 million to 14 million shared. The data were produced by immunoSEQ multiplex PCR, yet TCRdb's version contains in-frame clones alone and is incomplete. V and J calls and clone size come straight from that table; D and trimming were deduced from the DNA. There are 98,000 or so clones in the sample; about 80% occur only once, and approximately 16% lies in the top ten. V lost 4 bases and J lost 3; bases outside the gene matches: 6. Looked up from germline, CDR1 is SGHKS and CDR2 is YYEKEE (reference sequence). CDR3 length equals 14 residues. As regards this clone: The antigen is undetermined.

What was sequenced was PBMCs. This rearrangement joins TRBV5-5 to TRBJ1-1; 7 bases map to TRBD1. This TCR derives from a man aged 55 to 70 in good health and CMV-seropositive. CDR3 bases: TGTGCCAGCAGCCCTTCGACAGGGTACACTGAAGCTTTCTTT. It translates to CASSPSTGYTEAFF.